One sample yielded the 23 T cell receptor beta chains listed below, sequenced in a study of T cell responses to AZD1222 COVID-19 vaccine. Some clones are missing from TCRdb's copy, which holds only in-frame ones; the method was immunoSEQ multiplex PCR. The data show about 130,000 clones, with roughly 92% seen just once and 0.9% to 1.3% held by the top ten. The material sequenced was peripheral blood, taken 28 days after the second AZD1222 dose. The receptors stem from an adult who received the AZD1222 COVID-19 vaccine.

A remark on this clone: This specimen includes other DNA sequences encoding the same CDR3. The chain joins TRBV7-2 to TRBJ1-1; perhaps TRBD1 as D (6 bases). The CDR3 spans 13 residues. The germline V and J ends were trimmed by 5 bases and 4 bases, with 11 bases remaining between them. Per germline, CDR1 SGHTA and CDR2 FQGNSA. CDR3 coding DNA: TGTGCCAGCAGCCTAGGGGGTGGCACTGAAGCTTTCTTT. Translating gives CASSLGGGTEAFF.

The chain joins TRBV2 to TRBJ2-2; 10 nucleotides agree with TRBD2. CDR3 length: 15 residues. The germline V gene encodes CDR1 SNHLY and CDR2 FYNNEI. V dropped 5 bases and J dropped 6; count of bases not matched to a gene: 6. The CDR3 sequence: CASSLDLAGAGELFF. As DNA, the CDR3 is TGTGCCAGCAGTCTTGACCTAGCGGGAGCCGGGGAGCTGTTTTTT.

The gene calls are TRBV5-5 and TRBJ2-7; no clear D. The CDR3 is 12 residues long. Trimming pared 1 base from V and 2 bases from J, leaving 4 bases between. Germline V gene data show CDR1 as SGHKS and CDR2 as YYEKEE (reference sequence). The CDR3 here is CASSLSTYEQYF. The CDR3 nucleotides read TGTGCCAGCAGCTTGTCCACCTACGAGCAGTACTTC.

The V call is TRBV27, the J call TRBJ1-5; TRBD1 agrees at 7 bases. The junction had 12 bases not matched to a gene; V was cut back by 5 bases and J by 2 bases. CDR3 length equals 17 residues. CDR1 and CDR2 (germline): MNHEY, SMNVEV (reference sequence). The CDR3 loop is CASSRTGNPLGNQPQHF. In DNA, the CDR3 is TGTGCCAGCAGTAGGACAGGTAACCCCCTGGGCAATCAGCCCCAGCATTTT.

The chain uses TRBV7-2 and TRBJ2-7; D is unresolved. The CDR3 runs 14 residues. The germline V and J ends were trimmed by 2 bases and 3 bases, with 11 bases remaining between them. From germline, CDR1 is SGHTA and CDR2 FQGNSA. The CDR3 DNA follows: TGTGCCAGCAGCTTATTGCCAGCCCGCTACGAGCAGTACTTC. Protein product: CASSLLPARYEQYF.

The chain is built from TRBV11-3 and TRBJ2-5, with D perhaps TRBD2 (7 bases). In germline, CDR1 is SGHNT, CDR2 YENEEA. V lost 1 base and J lost 10, with 16 bases in between. CDR3 length: 14 residues. CDR3 nucleotide sequence: TGTGCCAGCAGCTTAGCTTGGGGGGGGGCCGACCAGTACTTC. It encodes CASSLAWGGADQYF.

This clone was picked up one time. The chain joins TRBV5-8 to TRBJ1-1; TRBD1 is a possible D gene (5 bases). This CDR3 is 17 amino acids long. V shed 4 bases and J shed 0 bases, with 19 bases lying between them. Germline assignment: CDR1 SGHTS and CDR2 YDEGEE. In DNA, the CDR3 is TGTGCCAGCAGCCGCCTGGGGTACGGGGGTCTGAACACTGAAGCTTTCTTT. This sequence encodes CASSRLGYGGLNTEAFF. Supplemented by reference TRBV5-8 and TRBJ1-1, the full variable domain reads EAGVTQSPTHLIKTRGQQATLRCSPISGHTSVYWYQQALGLGLQFLLWYDEGEERNRGNFPPRFSGRQFPNYSSELNVNALELEDSALYLCASSRLGYGGLNTEAFFGQGTRLTVV.

The chain carries TRBV5-1 and TRBJ1-4, with D tentatively TRBD1 (6 bases). Between the trimmed V and J ends, which lost 0 bases and 5 bases, there was a span of 11 bases. The CDR3 runs to 15 residues. Germline-derived CDR1 and CDR2 are SGHRS and YFSETQ. The CDR3 nucleotides are TGCGCCAGCAGCTTGGAAGGGGGGAAGAATGAAAAACTGTTTTTT. Its protein product is CASSLEGGKNEKLFF.

The chain has TRBV7-9 and TRBJ2-1; possibly TRBD2 for D (6 bases). Germline CDR1 SEHNR, CDR2 FQNEAQ (reference sequence). V shed 3 bases and J shed 6 bases, with 12 bases lying between them. The CDR3 sequence is 14 residues long. The CDR3, as DNA: TGTGCCAGCAGCTTGAGGGACTCTCTCAATGAGCAGTTCTTC. The encoded protein is CASSLRDSLNEQFF.

The chain uses TRBV7-2 and TRBJ2-7, with unresolved D. Per germline, CDR1 SGHTA and CDR2 FQGNSA. Trimming cost V 2 bases and J 4 bases, with 12 bases left between them. This CDR3 region has 14 residues. This chain's CDR3 is CASSLFPDGYEQYF. The CDR3 region has the DNA TGTGCCAGCAGCTTATTTCCGGACGGGTACGAGCAGTACTTC.

The gene calls are TRBV7-9 and TRBJ2-1; D is unclear. The germline V gene encodes CDR1 SEHNR and CDR2 FQNEAQ (reference sequence). CDR3 length: 13 amino acids. Trimming left V 5 bases short and J 9 bases short, with 14 bases between. The CDR3 region has the DNA TGTGCCAGCAGCCGCCGTGGCCCGAGTGAGCAGTTCTTC. Translated: CASSRRGPSEQFF.

This chain links TRBV5-4 with TRBJ2-3; D is unclear. V was trimmed by 4 bases and J by 0 bases, leaving 12 bases between them. Germline-derived CDR1 and CDR2 are SGHNT and YYREEE (reference sequence). This CDR3 is 15 amino acids long. DNA of the CDR3: TGTGCCAGCAGCCTAGACGTGGCTAGCACAGATACGCAGTATTTT. This gives the protein CASSLDVASTDTQYF.

The J gene is TRBJ1-3, the V gene TRBV3-1 (or the pseudogene TRBV3-2), with unresolved D. The CDR3 has 15 residues. Germline V gene sequence: CDR1 LGHDT, CDR2 YNNKEL (reference sequence). V dropped 1 base and J dropped 4 bases, with 11 bases sitting between them. The CDR3 reads CASSQGSGRGNTIYF. The CDR3 DNA reads TGTGCCAGCAGCCAAGGTTCGGGGAGAGGAAACACCATATATTTT.

The V gene is TRBV11-3, the J gene TRBJ2-5; D gene uncertain. The CDR3 sequence is 13 residues long. Trimming removed 5 bases from V and 4 bases from J, with 11 bases in between. The germline CDR1 and CDR2 sequences are SGHNT and YENEEA. CDR3 sequence: CASSPKGIETQYF. DNA of the CDR3: TGTGCCAGCAGCCCAAAAGGGATAGAGACCCAGTACTTC. The entire variable domain, with the rest obtained from reference TRBV11-3 and TRBJ2-5, is as follows: EAGVVQSPRYKIIEKKQPVAFWCNPISGHNTLYWYLQNLGQGPELLIRYENEEAVDDSQLPKDRFSAERLKGVDSTLKIQPAELGDSAVYLCASSPKGIETQYFGPGTRLLVL.

This chain connects TRBV10-2 to TRBJ1-5, with D unresolved. The CDR3 spans 13 residues. The germline V gene encodes CDR1 WSHSY and CDR2 SAAADI. Trimming pared 7 bases from V and 4 bases from J, leaving 11 bases between. The CDR3 coding sequence is TGCGCCAGCAAGGTGGCAGAAAATCAGCCCCAGCATTTT. Its protein is CASKVAENQPQHF.

The chain is built from TRBV11-2 and TRBJ2-5; TRBD2 agrees at 8 bases. The CDR3 covers 13 residues. J lost 5 bases, V lost 5 bases, and 4 bases had no gene match. Germline CDR1 SGHAT, CDR2 FQNNGV. The CDR3 DNA sequence: TGTGCCAGCAGCCGGGGGGGCCACGAGACCCAGTACTTC. Amino acids: CASSRGGHETQYF.

This clone was seen a single time. The chain combines TRBV11-3 with TRBJ2-5; D not certain. Deletions cut 5 bases from V and 1 base from J, with 8 bases between. The V gene's germline CDR1 is SGHNT and CDR2 YENEEA. The CDR3 is 13 residues long. This CDR3 reads CASSIYGQETQYF. The CDR3 nucleotides read TGTGCCAGCAGCATTTACGGCCAAGAGACCCAGTACTTC.

The sample holds one count of this clone. The chain has TRBV28 and TRBJ1-4; D is ambiguous. The ends were cut back, 1 base at V and 5 bases at J, with 8 bases in the middle. This CDR3 spans 14 amino acids. Germline loops: CDR1 MDHEN, CDR2 SYDVKM. The CDR3 loop is CASSLSGRNEKLFF. CDR3 bases: TGTGCCAGCAGTTTATCGGGCAGAAATGAAAAACTGTTTTTT.

This clone was seen more than once but under ten times. J is TRBJ2-1 and V is TRBV29-1; D possibly corresponds to TRBD2 (5 bases). Germline V CDR1 and CDR2: SQVTM, ANQGSEA. Between the trimmed V and J ends, which lost 4 bases and 8 bases, there was a span of 18 bases. CDR3 length equals 14 residues. The CDR3 DNA is TGCAGCGTTGGGAAAGGAGGAATTGGGGATGAGCAGTTCTTC. It specifies CSVGKGGIGDEQFF.

This chain links TRBV7-3 with TRBJ2-2, with 12 bases lining up with TRBD2. CDR3 length: 14 amino acids. Germline loops: CDR1 SGHTA, CDR2 FQGTGA. V shed 5 bases, J shed 7 bases, and the junction held 2 bases outside the gene matches. The CDR3 protein is CASSRTSGIGELFF. The CDR3 DNA follows: TGTGCCAGCAGCCGGACTAGCGGGATCGGGGAGCTGTTTTTT.

This chain links TRBV28 with TRBJ2-7, with D maybe TRBD2 (5 bases). The CDR3 covers 14 residues. Trimming pared 6 bases from V and 3 bases from J, leaving 15 bases between. Germline assignment: CDR1 MDHEN and CDR2 SYDVKM. The CDR3 loop is CASRDRTGVYEQYF. CDR3 in DNA: TGTGCCAGCAGGGACCGCACCGGGGTCTACGAGCAGTACTTC.

This chain uses TRBV7-2 with TRBJ2-5, with TRBD2 matching over 9 bases. With V trimmed by 5 bases and J by 2 bases, 9 bases remained unmatched. The germline gives CDR1 SGHTA, CDR2 FQGNSA. The CDR3 contains 16 residues. CDR3 DNA: TGTGCCAGCAGCACCTCCTTAGCGGGAGCGCAAGAGACCCAGTACTTC. It specifies CASSTSLAGAQETQYF.

V gene TRBV11-2 combines with J gene TRBJ1-5; TRBD1 matches 9 bases. CDR1 and CDR2 (germline): SGHAT, FQNNGV. This CDR3 is built from 15 residues. Unmatched junction bases numbered 7, after V lost 5 bases and J lost 5 bases. CDR3: CASSVTGGADQPQHF. CDR3 nucleotide sequence: TGTGCCAGCAGCGTAACAGGGGGCGCGGATCAGCCCCAGCATTTT.